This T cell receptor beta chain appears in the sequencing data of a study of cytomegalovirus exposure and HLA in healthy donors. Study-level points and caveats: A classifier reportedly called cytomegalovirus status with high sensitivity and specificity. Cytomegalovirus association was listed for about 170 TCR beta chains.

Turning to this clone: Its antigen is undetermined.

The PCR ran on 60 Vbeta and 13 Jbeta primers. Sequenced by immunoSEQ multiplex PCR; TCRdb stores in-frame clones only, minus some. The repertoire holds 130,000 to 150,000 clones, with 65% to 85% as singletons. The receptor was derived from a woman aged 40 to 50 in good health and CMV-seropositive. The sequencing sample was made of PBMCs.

CDR3: CASSPFTGSQETQYF. The CDR3 region has the DNA TGTGCCAGCAGTCCCTTTACCGGGTCCCAAGAGACCCAGTACTTC. This chain links TRBV28 with TRBJ2-5; D gene uncertain. This CDR3 is built from 15 residues. V was clipped by 5 bases and J by 1 base, with 14 bases between them. Per germline, CDR1 MDHEN and CDR2 SYDVKM.